The 27 T cell receptor beta chains reported below all come from one sample, sequenced in a study of Graves' ophthalmopathy and Graves' hyperthyroidism. Amplification targeted the TCR beta CDR3 regions, with RNA transcripts as the source material. First-round RT-PCR with HTBI primers preceded a second-round multiplex PCR. TCRdb used MiXCR to reprocess the multiplex PCR reads, holding one entry per CDR3 protein. The repertoire holds 200,000 to 300,000 distinct CDR3 sequences, with approximately 42% as singletons. The sequencing input was peripheral blood. These TCRs come from an adult man with Graves' ophthalmopathy.

The chain joins TRBV24-1 to TRBJ1-6; 9 bases line up with TRBD1. The V gene's germline CDR1 is KGHDR and CDR2 SFDVKD. Trimming at V came to 5 bases and at J to 5 bases, leaving 9 bases not matched to a gene. The CDR3 consists of 17 residues. The CDR3 reads CATSGLTRDRDNSPLHF. CDR3 DNA sequence: TGTGCCACCAGTGGCCTTACCCGGGACAGGGATAATTCACCCCTCCACTTT.

The chain couples TRBV12-3 or TRBV12-4 to TRBJ1-5; 8 nucleotides align to TRBD1. The CDR3 runs 14 residues. V lost 5 bases and J lost 10; bases outside the gene matches: 10. Here the CDR3 reads CASSPDREIGPQHF. The CDR3 nucleotides are TGTGCCAGCAGTCCGGACAGGGAGATAGGACCCCAGCATTTT.

The gene calls are TRBV5-1 and TRBJ2-7, with D maybe TRBD1 (6 bases). There are 13 residues in the CDR3. V shed 0 bases and J shed 9 bases, with 13 bases lying between them. Germline CDR1 reads SGHRS; CDR2 reads YFSETQ. This CDR3 is CASSLVQGGGQYF. CDR3 coding DNA: TGCGCCAGCAGCTTGGTACAGGGTGGCGGGCAGTACTTC.

V is TRBV9 and J is TRBJ1-1; D uncertain. Trimming stripped 3 bases from V and 1 base from J, with 7 bases between. The CDR3 has 13 residues. CDR1 is SGDLS and CDR2 is YYNGEE in the germline V gene. The CDR3 DNA is TGTGCCAGCAGCGCACAGAGGAACACTGAAGCTTTCTTT. It encodes CASSAQRNTEAFF.

For the CDR3, the DNA is TGTGCCAGCAGCTTAGACAGGGGGGGACAAGAGACCCAGTACTTC. It encodes CASSLDRGGQETQYF. This rearrangement joins TRBV7-9 to TRBJ2-5; weak D call: TRBD1 (8 bases). Germline V gives CDR1 SEHNR, CDR2 FQNEAQ (reference sequence). The ends were cut back, 1 base at V and 2 bases at J, with 11 bases in the middle. This CDR3 comprises 15 residues.

The chain uses TRBV5-1 and TRBJ2-5; TRBD1 matches 10 bases. This CDR3 is built from 15 residues. With 4 bases clipped from V and 4 bases from J, the junction kept 7 bases outside the gene matches. Germline CDR1 reads SGHRS; CDR2 reads YFSETQ. The CDR3 region has the DNA TGCGCCAGCAGCACGACAGGGGGCGCCTCAGAGACCCAGTACTTC. Amino acids: CASSTTGGASETQYF.

A remark on this clonotype: A much bigger clone sits one base away, suggesting this may be a read error. The V gene is TRBV20-1, the J gene TRBJ2-5; maybe TRBD1 (5 bases). CDR3 length equals 13 residues. V lost 4 bases to trimming and J lost 6 bases, with 15 bases between them. Germline V gives CDR1 DFQATT, CDR2 SNEGSKA (reference sequence). The CDR3 region is CSAKFTGQKTQYF. The DNA of the CDR3 is TGCAGTGCTAAGTTCACCGGACAAAAGACCCAGTACTTC.

This clonotype was observed at least ten times. This sequence joins TRBV7-8 and TRBJ1-1; D remains unclear. The CDR3 covers 13 residues. Germline V gene lookup returns CDR1 SGHVS and CDR2 FQNEAQ. Trimming pared 2 bases from V and 4 bases from J, leaving 8 bases between. CDR3 nucleotides: TGTGCCAGCAGCTTACGAAAGGGCACTGAAGCTTTCTTT. This encodes CASSLRKGTEAFF. The entire variable domain, with the rest obtained from reference TRBV7-8 and TRBJ1-1, is as follows: GAGVSQSPRYKVAKRGQDVALRCDPISGHVSLFWYQQALGQGPEFLTYFQNEAQLDKSGLPSDRFFAERPEGSVSTLKIQRTQQEDSAVYLCASSLRKGTEAFFGQGTRLTVV.

This clonotype was detected once. This chain links TRBV10-3 with TRBJ2-7, with 8 bases aligning to TRBD1. This CDR3 is built from 13 residues. CDR1 is ENHRY and CDR2 is SYGVKD in the germline V gene. The CDR3 loop reads CTSNLDRDYEQYF. The CDR3 bases are TGTACCAGCAATCTGGACAGGGACTACGAGCAGTACTTC.

This clonotype has only a few counts. The chain is built from TRBV6-9 and TRBJ2-7; TRBD1 aligns across 9 bases. In germline, CDR1 is MNHGY, CDR2 SVAAGI. Trimming removed 6 bases from V and 6 bases from J; junction bases left unmatched: 6. The CDR3 runs 13 residues. The CDR3 reads CASSADRGAEQYF. CDR3 DNA sequence: TGTGCCAGCAGCGCTGACAGGGGGGCCGAGCAGTACTTC.

Details on this clonotype: One base away lies a much larger clone, so this may be a sequencing read error. The rearrangement links TRBV20-1 to TRBJ2-7; tentatively, D is TRBD1 (5 bases). V was pared by 3 bases and J by 3 bases, with 12 bases between. The CDR3 is 13 residues long. The germline V gene has CDR1 DFQATT and CDR2 SNEGSKA (reference sequence). The CDR3, as DNA: TGCAGTGCTAGGTGGGGCCCCCACTACGAGCAGTACTTC. Residues: CSARWGPHYEQYF.

The J gene is TRBJ1-5, the V gene TRBV5-1, with D possibly being TRBD1 (6 bases). Between the trimmed V and J ends, which lost 0 bases and 0 bases, there was a span of 16 bases. Germline CDR1 SGHRS, CDR2 YFSETQ. The CDR3 length is 18 residues. This chain's CDR3 is CASSLAPGTRDSNQPQHF. CDR3 nucleotide sequence: TGCGCCAGCAGCTTGGCTCCCGGGACACGAGATAGCAATCAGCCCCAGCATTTT. The full variable domain, rest sourced from reference TRBV5-1 and TRBJ1-5, is KAGVTQTPRYLIKTRGQQVTLSCSPISGHRSVSWYQQTPGQGLQFLFEYFSETQRNKGNFPGRFSGRQFSNSRSEMNVSTLELGDSALYLCASSLAPGTRDSNQPQHFGDGTRLSIL.

This rearrangement joins TRBV5-8 to TRBJ2-7; D remains unclear. Per germline, CDR1 SGHTS and CDR2 YDEGEE. The CDR3 length is 13 residues. V was pared by 2 bases and J by 4 bases, with 10 bases between. The CDR3 spells CASSFGQRYEQYF. The CDR3 DNA sequence: TGTGCCAGCAGCTTTGGGCAACGGTACGAGCAGTACTTC.

The chain employs TRBV5-1 and TRBJ2-7; no firm D call. This CDR3 comprises 13 residues. V lost 0 bases, J lost 4 bases, and 8 bases lay in between. Germline V gene sequence: CDR1 SGHRS, CDR2 YFSETQ. The CDR3 region has the DNA TGCGCCAGCAGCTTGGAGTTCGGGTACGAGCAGTACTTC. Residues: CASSLEFGYEQYF.

This chain links TRBV2 with TRBJ1-3; tentative D call: TRBD1 (6 bases). Germline CDR1 and CDR2: SNHLY and FYNNEI. The CDR3 spans 15 residues. Trimming cost V 4 bases and J 3 bases, with 13 bases left between them. The CDR3 is CASSVGHLSGNTIYF. The CDR3 DNA reads TGTGCCAGCAGTGTGGGACATTTGAGTGGAAACACCATATATTTT.

Points on this clonotype: Since no conserved phenylalanine or tryptophan closes the CDR3, a read error is the likely cause. This rearrangement joins TRBV2 to TRBJ1-2; 8 nucleotides align to TRBD1. Germline trimming cut 11 bases from V and 3 bases from J; bases unmatched to any gene: 17. Germline V lookup: CDR1 SNHLY, CDR2 FYNNEI. The CDR3 extends over 16 amino acids. This chain's CDR3 is CAQRAGGEERDYGYTL. The CDR3 coding sequence is TGTGCCCAACGGGCAGGGGGCGAGGAGCGAGACTATGGCTACACCCTC.

This clonotype was counted a few times. J is TRBJ2-7 and V is TRBV5-6, with 10 bases fitting TRBD1. This CDR3 contains 14 residues. Germline assignment: CDR1 SGHDT and CDR2 YYEEEE. The junction had 5 bases not matched to a gene; V was cut back by 4 bases and J by 4 bases. CDR3 sequence reads: CASSAGTGEYEQYF. CDR3 bases: TGTGCCAGCAGCGCTGGGACAGGGGAGTACGAGCAGTACTTC.

This clonotype was observed many times. The chain carries TRBV20-1 and TRBJ1-4, with D hard to call. The germline gives CDR1 DFQATT, CDR2 SNEGSKA (reference sequence). The CDR3 contains 14 residues. The germline V and J ends were trimmed by 2 bases and 4 bases, with 11 bases remaining between them. CDR3: CSARMGQVNEKLFF. The CDR3 region has the DNA TGCAGTGCTAGAATGGGTCAGGTTAATGAAAAACTGTTTTTT.

This clonotype was seen many times. The gene calls are TRBV7-8 and TRBJ1-5, with no clear D. There are 17 residues in the CDR3. Trimming removed 1 base from V and 2 bases from J, with 15 bases in between. Germline V gene lookup returns CDR1 SGHVS and CDR2 FQNEAQ. The CDR3 reads CASSLGRTEWRNQPQHF. In DNA, the CDR3 is TGTGCCAGCAGCTTAGGACGAACAGAGTGGCGCAATCAGCCCCAGCATTTT.

The rearrangement joins TRBV18 to TRBJ1-6, with D uncertain. Trimming shortened V by 2 bases and J by 6 bases, and 5 bases separated the two germline ends. Per germline, CDR1 KGHSH and CDR2 LQKENI. This CDR3 region has 13 residues. CDR3 in amino acids: CASSPNSNSPLHF. The CDR3 nucleotides read TGTGCCAGCTCACCAAATAGTAATTCACCCCTCCACTTT.

V is TRBV5-1 and J is TRBJ2-5; 13 bases line up with TRBD2. Germline lookup yields CDR1 SGHRS and CDR2 YFSETQ. The CDR3 loop spans 16 amino acids. The junction had 7 bases not matched to a gene; V was cut back by 4 bases and J by 4 bases. CDR3 DNA sequence: TGCGCCAGCAGCGATCGACTAGCGGGAGGAGTAGAGACCCAGTACTTC. Protein: CASSDRLAGGVETQYF. Full variable domain (rest looked up from reference TRBV5-1 and TRBJ2-5): KAGVTQTPRYLIKTRGQQVTLSCSPISGHRSVSWYQQTPGQGLQFLFEYFSETQRNKGNFPGRFSGRQFSNSRSEMNVSTLELGDSALYLCASSDRLAGGVETQYFGPGTRLLVL.

V usage is TRBV30 and J usage is TRBJ1-2; no definite D call. The CDR3 consists of 12 residues. Germline-derived CDR1 and CDR2 are GTSNPN and SVGIG (reference sequence). V was shortened by 5 bases and J by 2 bases, with 9 bases between the two germline ends. The CDR3 region is CAWVELNYGYTF. The CDR3 nucleotides are TGTGCCTGGGTGGAGCTGAACTATGGCTACACCTTC.

The gene calls are TRBV15 and TRBJ2-5, with D perhaps being TRBD1 or TRBD2 (5 bases each). In germline, CDR1 is LNHNV, CDR2 YYDKDF (reference sequence). The CDR3 contains 17 residues. The V end lost 4 bases, the J end lost 4 bases, and 22 bases lay between the germline ends. The CDR3 sequence: CATSTPDLGTAGETQYF. CDR3 nucleotides: TGTGCCACCAGCACCCCGGACCTCGGGACGGCGGGAGAGACCCAGTACTTC. The whole variable domain, remainder taken from reference TRBV15 and TRBJ2-5, is DAMVIQNPRYQVTQFGKPVTLSCSQTLNHNVMYWYQQKSSQAPKLLFHYYDKDFNNEADTPDNFQSRRPNTSFCFLDIRSPGLGDTAMYLCATSTPDLGTAGETQYFGPGTRLLVL.

This clonotype was recorded a few times. V usage is TRBV12-3 or TRBV12-4 and J usage is TRBJ1-2; no clear D. This CDR3 is 14 amino acids long. The germline V and J ends were trimmed by 4 bases and 4 bases, with 13 bases remaining between them. CDR3 amino acids: CASSSSGYSYGYTF. The CDR3 DNA sequence: TGTGCCAGCAGTTCATCCGGTTATAGCTATGGCTACACCTTC.

Comment on this clonotype: A read error is possible here, since a much larger clone lies one base away. In nucleotides, the CDR3 is TGTGCCAGCAGCGGGACAGGGAATTCACCCCTCCACTTT. Amino acid sequence: CASSGTGNSPLHF. J is TRBJ1-6 and V is TRBV2; 9 positions agree with TRBD1. CDR3 length equals 13 residues. The V segment lost 6 bases and the J segment 7 bases; nucleotides outside the gene matches: 1. Germline assignment: CDR1 SNHLY and CDR2 FYNNEI.

The rearrangement joins TRBV20-1 to TRBJ2-5; no firm D call. Trimming removed 7 bases from V and 2 bases from J, with 17 bases in between. The CDR3 is 14 residues long. Per the germline V gene, CDR1 is DFQATT and CDR2 is SNEGSKA (reference sequence). The CDR3 bases are TGCAGTGTCACCCCTGGGAAACGACAAGAGACCCAGTACTTC. Protein: CSVTPGKRQETQYF.

Regarding this clonotype: One junction end does not reproduce the germline sequence, and a read error may be involved. The chain carries TRBV10-3 and TRBJ2-7; D is possibly TRBD1 (7 bases). This CDR3 comprises 12 residues. Germline V gives CDR1 ENHRY, CDR2 SYGVKD. CDR3 region: CASKGGQSEQSF. As DNA, the CDR3 is TGTGCCAGCAAGGGGGGACAGAGCGAGCAGTCCTTC.